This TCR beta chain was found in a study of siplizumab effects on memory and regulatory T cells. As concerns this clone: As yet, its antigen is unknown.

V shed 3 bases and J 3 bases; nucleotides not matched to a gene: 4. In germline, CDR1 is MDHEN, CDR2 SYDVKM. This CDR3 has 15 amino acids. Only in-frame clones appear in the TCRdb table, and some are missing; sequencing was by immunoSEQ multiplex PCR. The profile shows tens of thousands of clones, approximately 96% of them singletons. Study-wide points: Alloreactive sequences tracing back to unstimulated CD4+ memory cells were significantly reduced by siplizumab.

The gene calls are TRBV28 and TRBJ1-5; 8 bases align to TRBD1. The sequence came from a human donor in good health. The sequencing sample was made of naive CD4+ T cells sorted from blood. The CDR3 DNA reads TGTGCCAGCAGTTTTGCAGGGGGCATCAATCAGCCCCAGCATTTT. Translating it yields CASSFAGGINQPQHF.